The 9 T cell receptor beta chains reported below all come from one sample, sequenced in a study of T cells in Graves' hyperthyroidism and ophthalmopathy (dated by TCRdb to about 2019). Library method: multiplex PCR. Data came from an Illumina HiSeq 2000. The TCR beta CDR3 regions were amplified from the RNA transcripts. The first round of RT-PCR for the TCR CDR3 was performed with the HTBI primer set and the Qiagen OneStep RT-PCR kit. In TCRdb, the public reads were trimmed at Q25 with fastp and aligned with MiXCR, with productive beta chains retained. For every CDR3 protein sequence, its rows merge into one entry that carries the most common genes and DNA. The sample table shows 250,000 or so distinct CDR3 sequences, and 13% to 15% are seen once. 30% of the sample lies in the top ten. Material: blood. Source of these receptors: a woman aged 45-65 years with Graves' hyperthyroidism that later progressed to Graves' ophthalmopathy.

This clonotype has at least ten counts. The J gene is TRBJ2-7, the V gene TRBV20-1; D not certain. Per germline, CDR1 DFQATT and CDR2 SNEGSKA (reference sequence). V shed 3 bases and J shed 0 bases, with 15 bases lying between them. This CDR3 contains 15 residues. The CDR3 protein is CSARGWRASSYEQYF. CDR3 nucleotides: TGCAGTGCTAGGGGCTGGCGTGCAAGCTCCTACGAGCAGTACTTC.

This clonotype was observed at least ten times. The gene calls are TRBV11-1 and TRBJ2-5; 8 bases map to TRBD2. V was clipped by 5 bases and J by 4 bases; unmatched bases: 6. The CDR3 contains 14 residues. Looked up from germline, CDR1 is SGHAT and CDR2 is FQDESV (reference sequence). CDR3 sequence (DNA): TGTGCCAGCAGCCGGAGACGGGGGGGAGAGACCCAGTACTTC. It is translated as CASSRRRGGETQYF. Full variable domain (outside the CDR3, taken from reference TRBV11-1 and TRBJ2-5): EAEVAQSPRYKITEKSQAVAFWCDPISGHATLYWYRQILGQGPELLVQFQDESVVDDSQLPKDRFSAERLKGVDSTLKIQPAELGDSAMYLCASSRRRGGETQYFGPGTRLLVL.

Ten or more counts support this clonotype. This chain joins TRBV7-2 and TRBJ2-3, with a tentative D call TRBD2 (6 bases). This CDR3 spans 16 amino acids. The V end lost 5 bases, the J end lost 0 bases, and 15 bases lay between the germline ends. Per germline, CDR1 SGHTA and CDR2 FQGNSA. The CDR3 spells CASSLVPGTSTDTQYF. CDR3 bases: TGTGCCAGCAGCCTAGTTCCCGGGACTAGCACAGATACGCAGTATTTT.

The chain recombines TRBV9 with TRBJ1-3; 10 bases agree with TRBD1. Germline CDR1 SGDLS, CDR2 YYNGEE. CDR3 length: 13 residues. Trimming removed 7 bases from V and 3 bases from J; junction bases left unmatched: 1. The CDR3 spells CASGQGDGNTIYF. The DNA for the CDR3 is TGTGCCAGCGGACAGGGGGATGGAAACACCATATATTTT.

The chain has TRBV6-1 and TRBJ1-3; tentative D call: TRBD1 (5 bases). The CDR3 is 13 amino acids. Between the trimmed V and J ends, which lost 6 bases and 1 base, there was a span of 7 bases. Germline CDR1 MNHNS, CDR2 SASEGT. CDR3 bases: TGTGCCAGCAGAACAGGATCTGGAAACACCATATATTTT. Protein: CASRTGSGNTIYF.

Many counts were recorded for this clonotype. The chain is built from TRBV5-1 and TRBJ2-5, with D unclear. The CDR3 has 15 residues. V gave up 0 bases and J gave up 2 bases, with 11 bases separating them. Germline V lookup: CDR1 SGHRS, CDR2 YFSETQ. This chain's CDR3 is CASSLVGDVQETQYF. The CDR3 region has the DNA TGCGCCAGCAGCTTGGTGGGCGACGTACAAGAGACCCAGTACTTC.

CDR3 amino acids: CSAGQGTGTNQPQHF. In nucleotides, the CDR3 is TGCAGTGCTGGCCAAGGGACAGGCACCAATCAGCCCCAGCATTTT. The V gene is TRBV20-1, the J gene TRBJ1-5, with 8 nucleotides matching TRBD1. This CDR3 has 15 residues. The germline V gene has CDR1 DFQATT and CDR2 SNEGSKA (reference sequence). The junction had 9 bases not matched to a gene; V was cut back by 5 bases and J by 3 bases.

The table lists this clonotype with a few counts. Given a much more abundant clone one base away, this may be a read error. The rearrangement joins TRBV9 to TRBJ2-1; weak D call: TRBD2 (6 bases). The CDR3 is 15 amino acids. Germline CDR1 and CDR2: SGDLS and YYNGEE. CDR3 in amino acids: CANSVVTGDYNEQFF. As DNA, the CDR3 is TGTGCCAACAGCGTAGTGACGGGAGACTACAATGAGCAGTTCTTC.

The rearrangement uses TRBV3-1 and TRBJ2-2; perhaps TRBD2 as D (5 bases). Per germline, CDR1 LGHDT and CDR2 YNNKEL (reference sequence). With 0 bases removed from V and 3 bases from J, the gap between germline ends came to 11 bases. The CDR3 loop spans 16 amino acids. The CDR3 coding sequence is TGTGCCAGCAGCCAAGATCGCGGAGGCGACACCGGGGAGCTGTTTTTT. It codes for CASSQDRGGDTGELFF.